This T cell receptor (beta chain) originates from a study of CD8+ T cells in alopecia areata. Study-wide results and caveats: Scalp samples also yield sequences of resident alphabeta T cells from normal skin. Under tofacitinib, numerous expanded lesional clonotypes remained detectable in scalp and blood. Uncertain still, given a single nonresponder, is whether baseline CD8+ expansion links to response.

About this clone: Its antigen is as yet unknown.

This CDR3 comprises 11 residues. Germline loops: CDR1 SGHRS, CDR2 YFSETQ. The ends were cut back, 6 bases at V and 5 bases at J, with 7 bases in the middle. Extraction and reverse transcription of RNA yielded cDNA as the sequencing template. The assay was immunoSEQ multiplex PCR, and TCRdb's table has in-frame clones only and misses some. The data show a few hundred thousand clones, roughly 40% seen once. Treatment of the sample: oral pan-JAK inhibitor, 5-10 mg twice daily. The chain has TRBV5-1 and TRBJ2-3, with D uncertain. The clonotype originates from a human donor with alopecia areata. The specimen was CD4+ T cells sorted from blood, collected around week 36, from a patient treated with tofacitinib. CDR3 bases: TGCGCCAGCATAGGCCTAGATACGCAGTATTTT. This translates into CASIGLDTQYF.